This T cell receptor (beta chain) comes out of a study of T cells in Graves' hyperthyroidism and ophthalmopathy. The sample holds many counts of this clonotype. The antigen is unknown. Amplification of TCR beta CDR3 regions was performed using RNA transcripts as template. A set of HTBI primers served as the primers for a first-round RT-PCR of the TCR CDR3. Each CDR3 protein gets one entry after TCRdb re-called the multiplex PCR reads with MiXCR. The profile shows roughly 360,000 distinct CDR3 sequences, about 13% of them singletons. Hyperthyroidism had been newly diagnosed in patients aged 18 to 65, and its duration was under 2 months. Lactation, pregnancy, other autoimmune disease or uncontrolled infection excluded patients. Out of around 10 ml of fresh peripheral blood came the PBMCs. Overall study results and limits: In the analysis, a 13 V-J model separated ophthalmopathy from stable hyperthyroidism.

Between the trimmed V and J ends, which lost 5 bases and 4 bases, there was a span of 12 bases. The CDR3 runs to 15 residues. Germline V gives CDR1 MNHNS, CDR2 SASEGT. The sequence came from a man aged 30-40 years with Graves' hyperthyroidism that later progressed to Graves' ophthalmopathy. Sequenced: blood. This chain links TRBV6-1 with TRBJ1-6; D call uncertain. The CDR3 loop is CASSYAFDYNSPLHF. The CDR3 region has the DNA TGTGCCAGCAGTTACGCTTTTGATTATAATTCACCCCTCCACTTT.